The present TCR beta chain was sequenced within a study of blood T cell repertoires in COVID-19. The germline gives CDR1 MNHEY, CDR2 SVGAGI. This CDR3 region has 13 residues. The V gene lost 4 bases and the J gene lost 7 bases, with 8 bases spanning the gap. The data were produced by immunoSEQ multiplex PCR, yet TCRdb's version contains in-frame clones alone and is incomplete. The sample holds more than 65,000 clones, around 90% seen once. Sequenced: peripheral blood. The source of this sequence is a human donor in a cohort sampled during active COVID-19. This chain connects TRBV6-5 to TRBJ1-6, with D hard to call. The CDR3 region has the DNA TGTGCCAGCAGTTTATACACGAATTCACCCCTCCACTTT. Residues: CASSLYTNSPLHF.